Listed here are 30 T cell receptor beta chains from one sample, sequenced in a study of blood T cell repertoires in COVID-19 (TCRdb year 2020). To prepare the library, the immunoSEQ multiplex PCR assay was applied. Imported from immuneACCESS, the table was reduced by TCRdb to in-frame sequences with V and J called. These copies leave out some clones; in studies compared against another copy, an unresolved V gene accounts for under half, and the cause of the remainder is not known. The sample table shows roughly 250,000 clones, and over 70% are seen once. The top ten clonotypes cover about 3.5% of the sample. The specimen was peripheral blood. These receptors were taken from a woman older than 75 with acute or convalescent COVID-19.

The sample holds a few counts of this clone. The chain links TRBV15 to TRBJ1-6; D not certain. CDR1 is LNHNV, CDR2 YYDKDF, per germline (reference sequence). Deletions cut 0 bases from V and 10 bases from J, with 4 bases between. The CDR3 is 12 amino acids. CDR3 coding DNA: TGTGCCACCAGCAGAGACTACTCACCCCTCCACTTT. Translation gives CATSRDYSPLHF.

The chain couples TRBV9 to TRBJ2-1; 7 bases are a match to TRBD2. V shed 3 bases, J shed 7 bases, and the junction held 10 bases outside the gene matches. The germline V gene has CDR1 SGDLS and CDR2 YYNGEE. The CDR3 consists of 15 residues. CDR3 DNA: TGTGCCAGCAGCGCTAGCGGCCGGGGTAGTAATGAGCAGTTCTTC. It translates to CASSASGRGSNEQFF.

CDR3 loop: CASSYDSTNQPQHF. The DNA for the CDR3 is TGTGCCAGCAGCTATGACAGCACCAATCAGCCCCAGCATTTT. J is TRBJ1-5 and V is TRBV7-2; TRBD1 is a possible D gene (5 bases). Trimming pared 4 bases from V and 3 bases from J, leaving 10 bases between. The CDR3 is made up of 14 amino acids. The V gene's germline CDR1 is SGHTA and CDR2 FQGNSA.

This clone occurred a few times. CDR3 bases: TGTGCCAGCTCACGCCAGGGTTCTAACGAGCAGTACTTC. Its protein product is CASSRQGSNEQYF. The chain combines TRBV18 with TRBJ2-7; possible D gene TRBD1, 5 bases. The CDR3 runs 13 residues. Per germline, CDR1 KGHSH and CDR2 LQKENI. V was trimmed by 4 bases and J by 5 bases, leaving 12 bases between them. The full variable domain, its missing parts supplied by reference TRBV18 and TRBJ2-7, is NAGVMQNPRHLVRRRGQEARLRCSPMKGHSHVYWYRQLPEEGLKFMVYLQKENIIDESGMPKERFSAEFPKEGPSILRIQQVVRGDSAAYFCASSRQGSNEQYFGPGTRLTVT.

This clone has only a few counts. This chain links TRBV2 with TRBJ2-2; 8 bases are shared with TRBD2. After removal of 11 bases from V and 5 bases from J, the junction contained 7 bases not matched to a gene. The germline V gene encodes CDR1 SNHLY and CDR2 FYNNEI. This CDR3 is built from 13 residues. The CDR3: CAGGTSWTGELFF. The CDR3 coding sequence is TGTGCCGGCGGGACTAGTTGGACCGGGGAGCTGTTTTTT.

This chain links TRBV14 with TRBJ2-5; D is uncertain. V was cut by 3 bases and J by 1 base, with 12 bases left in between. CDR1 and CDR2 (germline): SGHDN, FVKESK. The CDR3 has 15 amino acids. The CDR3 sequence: CASSHSTLLQETQYF. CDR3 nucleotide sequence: TGTGCCAGCAGCCACTCGACTCTACTCCAAGAGACCCAGTACTTC. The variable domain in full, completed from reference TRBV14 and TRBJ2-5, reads EAGVTQFPSHSVIEKGQTVTLRCDPISGHDNLYWYRRVMGKEIKFLLHFVKESKQDESGMPNNRFLAERTGGTYSTLKVQPAELEDSGVYFCASSHSTLLQETQYFGPGTRLLVL.

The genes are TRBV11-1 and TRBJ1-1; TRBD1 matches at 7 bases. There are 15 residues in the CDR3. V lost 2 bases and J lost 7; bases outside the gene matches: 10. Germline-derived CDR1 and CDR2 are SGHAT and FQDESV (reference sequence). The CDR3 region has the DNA TGTGCCAGCAGCTTAACCCCGTCAGGGGGATATGAAGCTTTCTTT. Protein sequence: CASSLTPSGGYEAFF.

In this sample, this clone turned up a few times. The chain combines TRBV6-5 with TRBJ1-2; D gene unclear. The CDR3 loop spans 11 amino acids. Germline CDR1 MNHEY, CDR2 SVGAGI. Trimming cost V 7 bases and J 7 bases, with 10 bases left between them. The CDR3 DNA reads TGTGCCAGCACCCGGGGTAGTGGCTACACCTTC. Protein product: CASTRGSGYTF.

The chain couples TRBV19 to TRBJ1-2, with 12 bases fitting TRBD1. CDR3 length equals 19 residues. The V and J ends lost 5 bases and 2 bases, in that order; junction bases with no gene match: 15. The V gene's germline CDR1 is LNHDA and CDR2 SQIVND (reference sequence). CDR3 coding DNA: TGTGCCAGTAGTGTCACCCCTGGGACAGGGGGCTCCGTAAACTATGGCTACACCTTC. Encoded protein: CASSVTPGTGGSVNYGYTF.

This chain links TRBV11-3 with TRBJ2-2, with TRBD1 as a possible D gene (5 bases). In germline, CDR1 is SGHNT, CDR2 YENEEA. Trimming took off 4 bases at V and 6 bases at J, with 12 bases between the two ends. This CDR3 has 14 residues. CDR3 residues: CASSWYQGSGELFF. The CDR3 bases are TGTGCCAGCAGCTGGTATCAGGGATCCGGGGAGCTGTTTTTT. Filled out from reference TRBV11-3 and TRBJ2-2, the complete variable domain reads EAGVVQSPRYKIIEKKQPVAFWCNPISGHNTLYWYLQNLGQGPELLIRYENEEAVDDSQLPKDRFSAERLKGVDSTLKIQPAELGDSAVYLCASSWYQGSGELFFGEGSRLTVL.

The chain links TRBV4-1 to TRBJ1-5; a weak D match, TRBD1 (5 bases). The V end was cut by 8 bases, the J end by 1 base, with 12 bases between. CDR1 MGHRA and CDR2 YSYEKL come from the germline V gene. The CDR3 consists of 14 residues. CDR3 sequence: CASSGGGSNQPQHF. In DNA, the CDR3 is TGCGCCAGCTCGGGGGGGGGAAGCAATCAGCCCCAGCATTTT.

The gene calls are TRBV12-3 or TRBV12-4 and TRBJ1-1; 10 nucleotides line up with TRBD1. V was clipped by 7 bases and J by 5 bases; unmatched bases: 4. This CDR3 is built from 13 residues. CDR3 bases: TGTGCCAGCACGACAGGGGGCGTGACTGAAGCTTTCTTT. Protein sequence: CASTTGGVTEAFF.

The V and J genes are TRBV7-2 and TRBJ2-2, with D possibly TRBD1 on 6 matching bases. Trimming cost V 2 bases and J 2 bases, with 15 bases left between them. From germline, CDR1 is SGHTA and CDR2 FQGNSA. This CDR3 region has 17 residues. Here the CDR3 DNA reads TGTGCCAGCAGCTTAAGTATTGGGGGCCGCAACACCGGGGAGCTGTTTTTT. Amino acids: CASSLSIGGRNTGELFF.

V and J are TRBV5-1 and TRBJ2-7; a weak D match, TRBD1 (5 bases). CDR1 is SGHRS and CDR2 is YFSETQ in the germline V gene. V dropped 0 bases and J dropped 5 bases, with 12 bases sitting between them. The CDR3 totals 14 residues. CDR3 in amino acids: CASSLGQGFDEQYF. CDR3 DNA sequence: TGCGCCAGCAGCTTGGGGCAGGGATTCGACGAGCAGTACTTC.

The CDR3 DNA follows: TGTGCCAGCAGCTTAGGACAGGGGGCCGCCGGGCCCCTCCACTTT. It specifies CASSLGQGAAGPLHF. The rearrangement links TRBV7-8 to TRBJ1-6, with 10 positions matching TRBD1. The germline gives CDR1 SGHVS, CDR2 FQNEAQ. The CDR3 has 15 residues. The junction had 7 bases not matched to a gene; V was cut back by 1 base and J by 13 bases.

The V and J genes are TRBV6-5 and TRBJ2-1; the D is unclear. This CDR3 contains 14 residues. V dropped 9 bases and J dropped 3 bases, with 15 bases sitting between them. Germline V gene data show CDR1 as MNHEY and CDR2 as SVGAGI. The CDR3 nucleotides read TGTGCCAGTGGGCGTTTTGGGTTCTACAATGAGCAGTTCTTC. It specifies CASGRFGFYNEQFF.

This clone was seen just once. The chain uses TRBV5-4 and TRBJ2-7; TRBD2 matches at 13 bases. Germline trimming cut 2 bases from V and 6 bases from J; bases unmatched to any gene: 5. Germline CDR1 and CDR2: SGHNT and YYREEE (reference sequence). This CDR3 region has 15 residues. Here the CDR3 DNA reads TGTGCCAGCAGCTTCCCGGGACTAGCGGGACTCGAGCAGTACTTC. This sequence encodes CASSFPGLAGLEQYF.

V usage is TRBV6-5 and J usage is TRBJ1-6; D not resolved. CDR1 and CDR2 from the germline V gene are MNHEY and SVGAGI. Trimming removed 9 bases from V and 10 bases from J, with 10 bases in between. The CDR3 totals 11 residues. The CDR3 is CASGGLSPLHF. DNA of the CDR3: TGTGCCAGTGGAGGGTTATCACCCCTCCACTTT.

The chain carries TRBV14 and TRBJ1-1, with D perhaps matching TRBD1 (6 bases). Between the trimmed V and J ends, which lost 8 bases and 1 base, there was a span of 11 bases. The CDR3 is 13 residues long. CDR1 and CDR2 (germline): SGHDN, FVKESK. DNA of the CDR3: TGTGCCAGCGGTCACAGGGAGAACACTGAAGCTTTCTTT. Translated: CASGHRENTEAFF.

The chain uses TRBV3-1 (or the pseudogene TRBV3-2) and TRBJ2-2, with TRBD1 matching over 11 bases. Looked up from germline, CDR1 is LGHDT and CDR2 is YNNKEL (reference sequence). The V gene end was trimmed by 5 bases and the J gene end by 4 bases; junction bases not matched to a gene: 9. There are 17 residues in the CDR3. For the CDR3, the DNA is TGTGCCAGCAGCTTTCATAAGGGGACAGGGGGCACCGGGGAGCTGTTTTTT. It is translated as CASSFHKGTGGTGELFF.

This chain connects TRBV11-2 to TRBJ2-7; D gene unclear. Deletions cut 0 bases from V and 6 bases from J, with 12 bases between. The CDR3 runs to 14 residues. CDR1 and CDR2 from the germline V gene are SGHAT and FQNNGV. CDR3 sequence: CASSLDRRSSEQYF. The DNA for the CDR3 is TGTGCCAGCAGCTTAGATCGTCGGAGCAGCGAGCAGTACTTC.

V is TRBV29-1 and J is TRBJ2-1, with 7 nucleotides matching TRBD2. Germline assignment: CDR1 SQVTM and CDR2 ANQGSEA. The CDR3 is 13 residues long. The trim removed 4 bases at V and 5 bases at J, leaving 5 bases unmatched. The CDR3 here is CSVGGRGHNEQFF. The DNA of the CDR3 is TGCAGCGTTGGCGGGAGAGGGCACAATGAGCAGTTCTTC.

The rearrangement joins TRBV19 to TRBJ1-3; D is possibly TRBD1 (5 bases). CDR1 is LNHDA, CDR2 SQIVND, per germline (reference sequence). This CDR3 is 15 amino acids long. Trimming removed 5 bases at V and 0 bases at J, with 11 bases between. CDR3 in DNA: TGTGCCAGTAGTCCCCAGGGCTTCTCTGGAAACACCATATATTTT. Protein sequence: CASSPQGFSGNTIYF.

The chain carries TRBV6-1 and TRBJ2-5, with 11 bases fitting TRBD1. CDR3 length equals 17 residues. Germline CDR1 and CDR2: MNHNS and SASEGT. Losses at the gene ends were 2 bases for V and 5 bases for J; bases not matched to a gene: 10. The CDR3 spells CASSERRDRGIRETQYF. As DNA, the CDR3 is TGTGCCAGCAGTGAAAGGAGGGACAGGGGGATTCGGGAGACCCAGTACTTC.

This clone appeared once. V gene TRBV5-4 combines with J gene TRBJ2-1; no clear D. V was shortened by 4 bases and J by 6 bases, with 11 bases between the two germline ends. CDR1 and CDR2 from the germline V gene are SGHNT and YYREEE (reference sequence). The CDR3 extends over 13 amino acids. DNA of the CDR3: TGTGCCAGCAGCCCCCAGGTTAGCAATGAGCAGTTCTTC. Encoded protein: CASSPQVSNEQFF.

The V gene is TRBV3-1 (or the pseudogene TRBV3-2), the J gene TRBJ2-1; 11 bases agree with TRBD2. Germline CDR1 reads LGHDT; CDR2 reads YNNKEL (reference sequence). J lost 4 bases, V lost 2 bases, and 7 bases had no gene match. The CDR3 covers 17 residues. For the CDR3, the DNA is TGTGCCAGCAGCCAATGGACTAGCGGGTGGATGTACAATGAGCAGTTCTTC. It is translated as CASSQWTSGWMYNEQFF.

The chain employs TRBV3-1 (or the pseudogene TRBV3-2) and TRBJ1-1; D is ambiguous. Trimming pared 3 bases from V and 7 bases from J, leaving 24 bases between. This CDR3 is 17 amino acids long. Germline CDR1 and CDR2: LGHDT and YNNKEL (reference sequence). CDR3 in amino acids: CASSHLTTVGMIDEAFF. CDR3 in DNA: TGTGCCAGCAGCCACCTAACCACGGTCGGGATGATCGATGAAGCTTTCTTT.

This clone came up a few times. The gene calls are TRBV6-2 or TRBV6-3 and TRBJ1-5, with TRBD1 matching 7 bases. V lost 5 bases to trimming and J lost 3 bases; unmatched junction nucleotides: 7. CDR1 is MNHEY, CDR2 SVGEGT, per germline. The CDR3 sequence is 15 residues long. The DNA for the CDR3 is TGTGCCAGCAGTCCCGGGACAGCGTTCAATCAGCCCCAGCATTTT. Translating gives CASSPGTAFNQPQHF.

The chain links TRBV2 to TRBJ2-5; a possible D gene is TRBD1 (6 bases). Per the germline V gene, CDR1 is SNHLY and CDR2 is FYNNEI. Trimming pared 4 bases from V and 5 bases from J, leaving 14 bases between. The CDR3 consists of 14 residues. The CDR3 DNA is TGTGCCAGCAGTGGGGGGCTGTTCTCGGAGACCCAGTACTTC. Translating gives CASSGGLFSETQYF.

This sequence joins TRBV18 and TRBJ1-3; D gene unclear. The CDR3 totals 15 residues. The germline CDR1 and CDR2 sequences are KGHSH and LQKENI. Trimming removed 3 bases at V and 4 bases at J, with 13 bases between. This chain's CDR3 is CASSPVAGIGNTIYF. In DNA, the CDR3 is TGTGCCAGCTCACCTGTCGCGGGCATCGGAAACACCATATATTTT.